Sequencing of this T cell receptor (beta chain) was carried out in a study of shared clonotypes between healthy human individuals. CD4+ cells were split into CD45RA+ naive and CD45RA-negative memory subsets. Points on this clone: As yet, its antigen is unknown.

Sequenced by immunoSEQ multiplex PCR; TCRdb stores in-frame clones only, minus some. This table has about 2.5 million clones, 85% to 95% appearing once. The germline V gene has CDR1 LGHNT and CDR2 FRNRAP. The length of the CDR3 is 12 residues. V lost 5 bases, J lost 5 bases, and 7 bases lay in between. Regarding the study as a whole: For naive CD4 cells, roughly 4.8% of clonotypes were shared across a handful of donors.

V usage is TRBV12-5 and J usage is TRBJ2-1, with unresolved D. The sample comprised naive CD4+ T cells from PBMCs. Described subset: CD45RA+ positively selected. The sequence was collected from a man younger than 30 in good health. Some clones in this sample may be carry-over from other donors' samples. This CDR3 reads CASGAADNEQFF. The CDR3 DNA reads TGTGCTAGTGGTGCGGCGGACAATGAGCAGTTCTTC.